These 27 T cell receptor beta chains share one sample of origin, sequenced in a study of control samples from healthy donors and cancer patients. Only in-frame clones appear in the TCRdb table, and some are missing; sequencing was by immunoSEQ multiplex PCR. The table lists approximately 63,000 clones, almost 85% of them singletons. What was sequenced was blood. Source of these receptors: a middle-aged man in good health.

The chain is built from TRBV28 and TRBJ1-2; D possibly corresponds to TRBD1 (6 bases). Germline assignment: CDR1 MDHEN and CDR2 SYDVKM. The CDR3 sequence is 11 residues long. The germline V and J ends were trimmed by 11 bases and 6 bases, with 13 bases remaining between them. CDR3 residues: CAVWGANGYTF. CDR3 nucleotide sequence: TGTGCCGTGTGGGGGGCTAATGGCTACACCTTC.

A few counts support this clone. The J gene is TRBJ2-6, the V gene TRBV4-3; D is unresolved. Germline V lookup: CDR1 LGHNA, CDR2 YSLEER. The CDR3 spans 16 residues. V was clipped by 1 base and J by 0 bases, with 7 bases between them. This CDR3 reads CASSQATGSGANVLTF. The CDR3 DNA is TGCGCCAGCAGCCAAGCCACTGGCTCTGGGGCCAACGTCCTGACTTTC.

This chain joins TRBV5-6 and TRBJ1-2, with no clear D. The CDR3 has 14 amino acids. V lost 1 base, J lost 8 bases, and 15 bases lay in between. Germline values: CDR1 SGHDT, CDR2 YYEEEE. CDR3 loop: CASSLLLIAAGYTF. DNA of the CDR3: TGTGCCAGCAGCTTGCTGCTCATTGCCGCGGGCTACACCTTC. Based on the CDR3 plus reference TRBV5-6 and TRBJ1-2, the full variable domain is DAGVTQSPTHLIKTRGQQVTLRCSPKSGHDTVSWYQQALGQGPQFIFQYYEEEERQRGNFPDRFSGHQFPNYSSELNVNALLLGDSALYLCASSLLLIAAGYTFGSGTRLTVV.

The chain carries TRBV5-5 and TRBJ1-2; perhaps TRBD1 as D (6 bases). This CDR3 is built from 14 residues. Trimming shortened V by 3 bases and J by 6 bases, and 15 bases separated the two germline ends. Per germline, CDR1 SGHKS and CDR2 YYEKEE (reference sequence). CDR3 residues: CASSYGQGMNGYTF. The CDR3 DNA reads TGTGCCAGCAGCTACGGCCAGGGGATGAATGGCTACACCTTC.

J is TRBJ2-2 and V is TRBV27; D is uncertain. This CDR3 has 13 amino acids. The germline gives CDR1 MNHEY, CDR2 SMNVEV (reference sequence). Trimming left V 8 bases short and J 4 bases short, with 11 bases between. CDR3 DNA: TGTGCCAGCGGGATTTGGGGCACCGGGGAGCTGTTTTTT. This encodes CASGIWGTGELFF.

This clone was seen more than once but under ten times. The rearrangement uses TRBV6-1 and TRBJ1-2, with a possible D match to TRBD1 (6 bases). This CDR3 comprises 16 residues. Per the germline V gene, CDR1 is MNHNS and CDR2 is SASEGT. The ends were cut back, 0 bases at V and 5 bases at J, with 16 bases in the middle. For the CDR3, the DNA is TGTGCCAGCAGTGAAGCGGGGGGGCGGAGGCGGTATGGCTACACCTTC. It codes for CASSEAGGRRRYGYTF.

A word on this clone: The junction shows a germline mismatch at one end, possibly a read error. The J gene is TRBJ2-3, the V gene TRBV7-6; D is possibly TRBD1 or TRBD2 (5 bases each). The CDR3 loop spans 15 amino acids. Germline values: CDR1 SGHVS, CDR2 FNYEAQ. The CDR3 bases are TGTGCCAGCAGCGCCTCGGGACCTAGCAGAGATACGCAGTATTTT. Translation: CASSASGPSRDTQYF.

This clone was detected many times. The rearrangement uses TRBV5-6 and TRBJ1-2, with D hard to call. CDR1 and CDR2 from the germline V gene are SGHDT and YYEEEE. The CDR3 runs 12 residues. The germline V and J ends were trimmed by 3 bases and 5 bases, with 8 bases remaining between them. CDR3 sequence: CASSSGEYGYTF. DNA for the CDR3: TGTGCCAGCAGCTCCGGTGAGTATGGCTACACCTTC.

This chain connects TRBV7-3 to TRBJ2-2; possible D gene TRBD1, 5 bases. Between the trimmed V and J ends, which lost 5 bases and 1 base, there was a span of 14 bases. The germline gives CDR1 SGHTA, CDR2 FQGTGA. The CDR3 is made up of 16 amino acids. The DNA of the CDR3 is TGTGCCAGCAGCCCAAGGGCAGGGAAGAACACCGGGGAGCTGTTTTTT. It codes for CASSPRAGKNTGELFF.

This chain connects TRBV29-1 to TRBJ1-2, with a possible D match to TRBD1 (5 bases). Trimming removed 4 bases from V and 1 base from J, with 13 bases in between. Germline CDR1 and CDR2: SQVTM and ANQGSEA. This CDR3 region has 14 residues. The CDR3 here is CSVGPSGLNYGYTF. The DNA of the CDR3 is TGCAGCGTTGGTCCGTCGGGGCTTAACTATGGCTACACCTTC.

The chain combines TRBV7-9 with TRBJ2-4; D not resolved. CDR3 size: 14 residues. Germline CDR1 SEHNR, CDR2 FQNEAQ (reference sequence). Trimming took 1 base from V and 7 from J, leaving 11 bases between them. CDR3 nucleotides: TGTGCCAGCAGCTTAGATGGATATTTTAACATTCAGTACTTC. It codes for CASSLDGYFNIQYF.

This chain joins TRBV19 and TRBJ2-7; D is ambiguous. The V gene's germline CDR1 is LNHDA and CDR2 SQIVND (reference sequence). This CDR3 has 15 residues. The germline V and J ends were trimmed by 6 bases and 3 bases, with 18 bases remaining between them. This chain's CDR3 is CASSARSGNLYEQYF. CDR3 sequence (DNA): TGTGCCAGTAGCGCCAGGTCCGGCAACCTCTACGAGCAGTACTTC.

This clone was detected a few times. The CDR3 region is CASGLGTGLINYGYTF. CDR3 DNA sequence: TGTGCTAGTGGTTTGGGGACAGGGCTAATAAACTATGGCTACACCTTC. The chain uses TRBV12-5 and TRBJ1-2; 8 bases are shared with TRBD1. The V and J ends lost 1 base and 2 bases, in that order; junction bases with no gene match: 6. The CDR3 spans 16 residues. Germline V lookup: CDR1 LGHNT, CDR2 FRNRAP.

This chain connects TRBV7-2 to TRBJ1-4, with a possible D match to TRBD1 (5 bases). The CDR3 consists of 15 residues. Germline values: CDR1 SGHTA, CDR2 FQGNSA. V was pared by 1 base and J by 6 bases, with 12 bases between. This CDR3 is CASSLVGGTHEKLFF. CDR3 DNA sequence: TGTGCCAGCAGCTTAGTCGGGGGGACTCATGAAAAACTGTTTTTT.

The rearrangement uses TRBV6-6 and TRBJ1-3; D not certain. Germline lookup yields CDR1 MNHNY and CDR2 SVGAGI (reference sequence). The V end lost 2 bases, the J end lost 0 bases, and 11 bases lay between the germline ends. The CDR3 consists of 16 residues. The CDR3 loop is CASSYVGSSSGNTIYF. CDR3 DNA sequence: TGTGCCAGCAGTTACGTGGGGAGTAGCTCTGGAAACACCATATATTTT.

This clone was counted only a few times. The chain uses TRBV9 and TRBJ1-2; tentatively, D is TRBD1 (5 bases). This CDR3 spans 16 amino acids. V was shortened by 0 bases and J by 0 bases, with 12 bases between the two germline ends. Per germline, CDR1 SGDLS and CDR2 YYNGEE. Here the CDR3 reads CASSVEGTNPNYGYTF. As DNA, the CDR3 is TGTGCCAGCAGCGTAGAAGGGACGAACCCTAACTATGGCTACACCTTC.

This clone has just one count. The chain carries TRBV20-1 and TRBJ1-2; D not resolved. Germline V CDR1 and CDR2: DFQATT, SNEGSKA (reference sequence). This CDR3 is built from 12 residues. V was shortened by 3 bases and J by 6 bases, with 11 bases between the two germline ends. In nucleotides, the CDR3 is TGCAGTGCTAGTAAGGCTGAACATGGCTACACCTTC. This codes for CSASKAEHGYTF.

This sequence joins TRBV19 and TRBJ1-1; 7 bases are shared with TRBD1. The CDR3 has 15 residues. Germline V gene data show CDR1 as LNHDA and CDR2 as SQIVND (reference sequence). The V and J ends lost 7 bases and 0 bases, in that order; junction bases with no gene match: 8. This CDR3 reads CASKKGDRMNTEAFF. The CDR3 region has the DNA TGTGCCAGTAAGAAAGGGGACAGAATGAACACTGAAGCTTTCTTT.

The V and J genes are TRBV7-8 and TRBJ2-3; 15 nucleotides align to TRBD2. CDR3 length: 17 residues. The germline V gene has CDR1 SGHVS and CDR2 FQNEAQ. V lost 3 bases to trimming and J lost 3 bases; unmatched junction nucleotides: 4. CDR3 in DNA: TGTGCCAGCAGCTTGGGGACTAGCGGGAGGAGGACAGATACGCAGTATTTT. Translating it yields CASSLGTSGRRTDTQYF.

The chain combines TRBV28 with TRBJ1-2, with D uncertain. In germline, CDR1 is MDHEN, CDR2 SYDVKM. This CDR3 comprises 14 residues. V was trimmed by 5 bases and J by 0 bases, leaving 10 bases between them. This CDR3 reads CASSPPGANYGYTF. DNA of the CDR3: TGTGCCAGCAGTCCCCCGGGAGCTAACTATGGCTACACCTTC.

The chain has TRBV15 and TRBJ1-1; D is undetermined. The CDR3 runs 15 residues. The V end was cut by 1 base, the J end by 5 bases, with 14 bases between. Germline CDR1 LNHNV, CDR2 YYDKDF (reference sequence). CDR3 coding DNA: TGTGCCACCAGCAGAGCGATTGACGATTGGACTGAAGCTTTCTTT. Residues: CATSRAIDDWTEAFF.

The genes are TRBV27 and TRBJ2-1; TRBD2 is a possible D gene (6 bases). With 0 bases removed from V and 8 bases from J, the gap between germline ends came to 17 bases. Germline assignment: CDR1 MNHEY and CDR2 SMNVEV (reference sequence). This CDR3 spans 16 amino acids. CDR3 in amino acids: CASSLSRPRESHEQFF. The CDR3 bases are TGTGCCAGCAGTTTATCGCGGCCCCGGGAGAGCCATGAGCAGTTCTTC.

The genes are TRBV4-2 and TRBJ1-4; the D is unclear. V was clipped by 0 bases and J by 6 bases, with 5 bases between them. Germline V gene data show CDR1 as LGHNA and CDR2 as YNFKEQ. CDR3 length equals 13 residues. CDR3 nucleotide sequence: TGTGCCAGCAGCCAAGAAGGAGATGAAAAACTGTTTTTT. Amino acid sequence: CASSQEGDEKLFF.

The rearrangement uses TRBV6-4 and TRBJ1-1, with D perhaps matching TRBD1 (6 bases). This CDR3 has 17 amino acids. The V gene's germline CDR1 is MRHNA and CDR2 SNTAGT. V dropped 0 bases and J dropped 0 bases, with 14 bases sitting between them. The CDR3 loop reads CASSDSGGRRMNTEAFF. The CDR3 nucleotides read TGTGCCAGCAGTGACTCTGGGGGCCGGCGGATGAACACTGAAGCTTTCTTT.

This sequence joins TRBV2 and TRBJ2-7, with D unclear. V lost 6 bases to trimming and J lost 9 bases, with 12 bases between them. The germline CDR1 and CDR2 sequences are SNHLY and FYNNEI. The CDR3 loop spans 11 amino acids. CDR3 nucleotide sequence: TGTGCCAGCAGGGCAGTCCCCCGGCAGTACTTC. Protein: CASRAVPRQYF.

This sequence joins TRBV5-6 and TRBJ2-4; weak D call: TRBD1 (6 bases). The germline gives CDR1 SGHDT, CDR2 YYEEEE. This CDR3 has 17 residues. Trimming shortened V by 3 bases and J by 6 bases, and 22 bases separated the two germline ends. CDR3 sequence reads: CASSSTYGTGTGNIQYF. The CDR3 nucleotides are TGTGCCAGCAGCTCCACCTACGGAACAGGGACCGGAAACATTCAGTACTTC.

The V and J genes are TRBV13 and TRBJ2-1; 8 bases align to TRBD1. V dropped 5 bases and J dropped 5; count of bases not matched to a gene: 8. This CDR3 is 15 amino acids long. Germline V CDR1 and CDR2: PRHDT, FYEKMQ (reference sequence). The CDR3 sequence is CASSTRQGSDNEQFF. CDR3 in DNA: TGTGCCAGCAGCACTCGACAGGGGAGCGACAATGAGCAGTTCTTC.